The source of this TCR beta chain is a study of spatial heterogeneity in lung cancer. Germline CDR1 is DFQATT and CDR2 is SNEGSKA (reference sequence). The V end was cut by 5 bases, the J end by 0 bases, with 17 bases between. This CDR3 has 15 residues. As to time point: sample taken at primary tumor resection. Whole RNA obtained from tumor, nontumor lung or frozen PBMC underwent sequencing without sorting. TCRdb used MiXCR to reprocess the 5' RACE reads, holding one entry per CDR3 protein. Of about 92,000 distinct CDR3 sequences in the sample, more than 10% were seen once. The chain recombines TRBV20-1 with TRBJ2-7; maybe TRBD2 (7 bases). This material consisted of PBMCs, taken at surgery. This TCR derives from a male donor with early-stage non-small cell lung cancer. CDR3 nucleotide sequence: TGCAGTGCTGATGGGGGGGCGCTGAGCTCCTACGAGCAGTACTTC. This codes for CSADGGALSSYEQYF.